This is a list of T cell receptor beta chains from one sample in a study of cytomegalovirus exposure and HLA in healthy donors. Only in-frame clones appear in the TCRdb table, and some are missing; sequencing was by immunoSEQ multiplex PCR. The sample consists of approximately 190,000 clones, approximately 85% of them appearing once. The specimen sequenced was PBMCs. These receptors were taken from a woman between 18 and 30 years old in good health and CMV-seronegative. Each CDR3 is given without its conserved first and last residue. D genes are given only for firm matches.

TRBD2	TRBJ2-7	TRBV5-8	ASSVIAGTEQY
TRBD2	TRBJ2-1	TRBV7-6	ASSLELAEHNEQF
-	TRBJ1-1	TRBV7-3	ASSLNGGVTEAF
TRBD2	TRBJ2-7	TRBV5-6	ASSFRGGGGRYEQY
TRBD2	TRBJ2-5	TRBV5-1	ASSPNLAGAGETQY
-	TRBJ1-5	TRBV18	ASSPSGHSNQPQH
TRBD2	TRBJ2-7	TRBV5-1	ASSPSLAASSYEQY
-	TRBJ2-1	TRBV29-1	SVEVGVRGGYEQF
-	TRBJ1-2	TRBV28	ASSLPREGVIFYGYT
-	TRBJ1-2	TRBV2	ASSEGSGPYGYT
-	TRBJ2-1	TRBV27	ASSWAASYNEQF
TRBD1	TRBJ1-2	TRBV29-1	SVEDGGQGVYGYT
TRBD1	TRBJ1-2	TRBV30	AWTPGQAYGYT
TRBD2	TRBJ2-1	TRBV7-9	ASSFGRGGLLTNEQF
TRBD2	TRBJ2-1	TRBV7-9	ASSFEAGDYNEQF
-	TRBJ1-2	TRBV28	ASTTGIGTPYGYT
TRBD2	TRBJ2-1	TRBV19	ASRLAGLYNEQF
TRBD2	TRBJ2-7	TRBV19	ASSMTSGAYEQY
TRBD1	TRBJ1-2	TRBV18	ASSPTQGQGANGYT
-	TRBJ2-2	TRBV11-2	ASELENTGELF
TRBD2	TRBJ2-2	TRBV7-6	ASSQSISLAGGTGELF
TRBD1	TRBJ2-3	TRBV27	ASSSGTGLDTQY
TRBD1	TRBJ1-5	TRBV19	ASRIEGAWQPQH
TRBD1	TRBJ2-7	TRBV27	ASSLYGLRQGAYEQY
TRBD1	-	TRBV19	ASSRITGGRSYEQY
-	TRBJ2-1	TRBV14	ASSRGFGGEEQF
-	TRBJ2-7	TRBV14	ASSQIGEREQY
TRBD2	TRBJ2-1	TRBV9	ASSGQGTSGSNEQF
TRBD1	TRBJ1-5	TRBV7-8	ASSFGTGLNQPQH
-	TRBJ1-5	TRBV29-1	SVAGFNQPQH
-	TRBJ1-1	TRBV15	ATSDRRLRMNTEAF
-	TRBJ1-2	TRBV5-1	ASSDRIYGYT
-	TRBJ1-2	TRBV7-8	ASSPDRLRNYGYT
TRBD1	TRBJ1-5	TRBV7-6	ASSVRTGGQPQH
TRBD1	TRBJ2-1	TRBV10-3	AISLPGQGSEQF
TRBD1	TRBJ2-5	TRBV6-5	ASSWDSSPQETQY
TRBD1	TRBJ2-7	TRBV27	ASSFRRTGTYEQY
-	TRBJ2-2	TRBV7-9	ASITGTGELF
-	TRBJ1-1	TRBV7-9	ASSLMGAHTEAF
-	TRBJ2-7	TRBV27	ASSLSVSFYSSYEQY
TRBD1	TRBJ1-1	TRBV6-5	ASSPTTGLGTEAF
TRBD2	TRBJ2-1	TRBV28	ASSFRDSGRVSYNEQF
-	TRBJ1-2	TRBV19	ASIPNSNYGYT
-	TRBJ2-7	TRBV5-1	ASSPLDSSYEQY
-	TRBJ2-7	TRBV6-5	ASSYQGFSYEQY
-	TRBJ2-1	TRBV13	ASSLYETVLNEQF
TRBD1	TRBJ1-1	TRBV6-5	ASSYTVQGATEAF
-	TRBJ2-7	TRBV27	ASRPGVARSYEQY
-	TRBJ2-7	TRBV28	ASSLLALPGYEQY
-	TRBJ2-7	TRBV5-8	ASSLGTVSYEQY
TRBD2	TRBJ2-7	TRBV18	ASSPLGIDGGSDEQY
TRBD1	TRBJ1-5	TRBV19	ASSLRTGSNQPQH
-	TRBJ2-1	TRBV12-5	ASGPGQLPSSYNEQF
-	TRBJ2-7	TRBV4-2	ASSPSLAGEQY
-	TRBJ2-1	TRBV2	ASSHRDYNEQF
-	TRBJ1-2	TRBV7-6	ASSSGIGYT
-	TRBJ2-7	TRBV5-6	ASSSPNQYSLYEQY
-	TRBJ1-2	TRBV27	ASSFNSGSYGYT
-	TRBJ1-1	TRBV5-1	ASSLAVQKTTEAF
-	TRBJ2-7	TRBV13	ASSLSLKYEQY